This T cell receptor (beta chain) was recorded in a study of T-cell memory formation after mild COVID-19. Points from the study as a whole: Shrinking CD4+ clones were chiefly CM and EM; CD8+ ones were chiefly EMRA.

Trimming at V came to 2 bases and at J to 14 bases, leaving 8 bases not matched to a gene. The germline V gene has CDR1 MNHEY and CDR2 SVGEGT. The CDR3 contains 13 residues. Comments on this clonotype: Its antigen is currently unknown.

MiXCR, applied by TCRdb to the 5' RACE reads, yields one record per CDR3 protein. This sample has fewer than 450,000 distinct CDR3 sequences, with about 24% found just once. The rearrangement uses TRBV6-2 or TRBV6-3 and TRBJ2-1, with 8 bases fitting TRBD2. Sequencing was performed on PBMCs or a T cell subset sorted from them (not recorded which). This receptor was identified in an adult woman who had mild COVID-19 (a few samples of this study predate the infection). Cell type and time point are not known. In nucleotides, the CDR3 is TGTGCCAGCAGTTACCTATCCGGACTAGCTGAGTTCTTC. Residues: CASSYLSGLAEFF.